This paragraph reports one TCR beta chain. The entry originates in a study of control samples from healthy donors and cancer patients. Produced via immunoSEQ multiplex PCR; TCRdb's table is partial and in-frame only. The sample lists more than 95,000 clones, roughly nine tenths occurring once. V lost 3 bases and J lost 4; bases outside the gene matches: 5. The CDR3 has 15 residues. Germline lookup yields CDR1 SGHRS and CDR2 YFSETQ. Source material: blood. The V call is TRBV5-1, the J call TRBJ1-5, with 9 bases aligning to TRBD1. The origin of this receptor is a man between 18 and 35 years old in good health. The CDR3 DNA reads as TGCGCCAGCAGCTCTACAGGGGGCTCAAATCAGCCCCAGCATTTT. Residues: CASSSTGGSNQPQHF.